The source of this T cell receptor beta chain is a study of blood T cells in healthy people across ages. Study-wide results and limits: Naive CD4+ cells and diversity were both higher in long-lived donors than in aged donors. Across the age range, TCR beta diversity per million T cells fell in a roughly linear way.

In the case of this clonotype: Its antigen is undetermined.

The sample providers were healthy Caucasian people from Russia, aged about 6 to 90. Germline values: CDR1 MNHEY, CDR2 SMNVEV (reference sequence). Trimming left V 4 bases short and J 4 bases short, with 13 bases between. The CDR3 is 14 residues long. A sample-barcoded 5' primer and a J-beta primer mix were used in a second PCR of roughly 7 to 11 cycles. TCRdb redid the calling of the 5' RACE reads with MiXCR, one entry per CDR3 protein. Among 700,000 or so distinct CDR3 sequences, about a fifth were seen once, and the ten largest hold under 25%. This sequence originates from a man aged 70 or older in good health. The chain carries TRBV27 and TRBJ1-2; no reliable D call. Sample: blood. The CDR3 is CASSSRAHGYGYTF. In nucleotides, the CDR3 is TGTGCCAGCAGTTCCCGGGCCCATGGCTATGGCTACACCTTC.